Listed below are T cell receptor beta chains from one sample, sequenced in a study of blood T cell repertoires in COVID-19. The assay was immunoSEQ multiplex PCR, and TCRdb's table has in-frame clones only and misses some. The data hold 250,000 to 400,000 clones, with roughly 90% observed a single time. Source material: peripheral blood. The receptors were gathered from a woman in her 30s with COVID-19, enrolled during active disease. CDR3s include the opening cysteine and the closing phenylalanine or tryptophan.

>TRBJ2-7|TRBV3-1/TRBV3-2
CASSQVPQRVPQYF
>TRBJ1-1|TRBV7-9
CASSLGVLGVRTEAFF
>TRBJ2-7|TRBV28
CASSSSHRGAYEQYF
>TRBJ1-2|TRBV29-1
CSVERLFNYGYTF
>TRBJ1-2|TRBV7-2
CASSPSRLNYGYTF
>TRBJ1-3|TRBV6-5
CASSYSQGGNTIYF
>TRBJ1-1|TRBV6-5
CASSYTAKKNTEAFF
>TRBJ2-7|TRBV11-2
CASSSLTSGKIYEQYF
>TRBJ2-1|TRBV18
CASSPPGTVGSNEQFF
>TRBJ2-1|TRBV19
CASSTGGESNEQFF
>TRBJ2-3|TRBV7-2
CASSLEIPLAVWNTQYF
>TRBJ1-2|TRBV24-1
CATSDATGLGYTF
>TRBJ2-5|TRBV25-1
CASSDPPPGTQYF
>TRBJ2-6|TRBV27
CASSRTGFISGANVLTF
>TRBJ1-1|TRBV27
CASSPPGHRNTEAFF